Listed here is a single TCR beta chain. Antigen unknown. This entry belongs to a study of T cell responses to AZD1222 COVID-19 vaccine. Whole-study context: Recipients boosted at about 4 weeks or about 12 weeks are pooled.

Study conclusions and caveats: Vaccine-associated CD4 TCRs ranged over spike, dominating at 160-218 and 743-854. Spike-specific TCR repertoires showed rising breadth and depth after two AZD1222 doses.

The CDR3 is 15 amino acids. V dropped 9 bases and J dropped 3 bases, with 16 bases sitting between them. From germline, CDR1 is KGHDR and CDR2 SFDVKD. Data came from immunoSEQ multiplex PCR; TCRdb stores just in-frame clones and leaves some out. This table has about 97,000 clones, 90% appearing once. The chain couples TRBV24-1 to TRBJ2-2; D not resolved. The source was peripheral blood, collected on day 0 of AZD1222 vaccination. The sequence came from an adult in good health. For the CDR3, the DNA is TGTGCCACCCAACCGCGACAAACCCACACCGGGGAGCTGTTTTTT. It yields the protein CATQPRQTHTGELFF.